This T cell receptor (beta chain) emerged from a study of Graves' ophthalmopathy and Graves' hyperthyroidism. Study context: No treatment had been given when peripheral blood was collected at initial diagnosis. Study findings and constraints: Separation of ophthalmopathy from stable hyperthyroidism was achieved by a 13-signature model, at roughly 88% sensitivity and approximately 84% specificity. The model predicted progression of ophthalmopathy with a sensitivity of around 70%, and its specificity was roughly 72%.

This clonotype was found many times. Its antigen is unknown. Trimming stripped 4 bases from V and 3 bases from J, with 8 bases between. This CDR3 has 12 residues. Looked up from germline, CDR1 is SGHDT and CDR2 is YYEEEE. Researchers took RNA transcripts and amplified TCR beta CDR3 regions from them. A first-round RT-PCR used HTBI primers, followed by a second-round multiplex PCR. In TCRdb, the multiplex PCR reads were re-called with MiXCR into one record per CDR3 protein. The sample yields 150,000 to 200,000 distinct CDR3 sequences, roughly 36% seen once. Moderate-to-severe activity, CAS at least 3, NOSPECS at least 4 and duration under 3 months characterized donors with ophthalmopathy.

The rearrangement links TRBV5-6 to TRBJ2-7, with D possibly TRBD1 on 5 matching bases. Sequencing was done on a sample of peripheral blood. The TCR comes from a man aged 25-45 years with Graves' ophthalmopathy. The CDR3 here is CASSKGDYEQYF. The DNA for the CDR3 is TGTGCCAGCAGCAAAGGGGACTACGAGCAGTACTTC.